Given below is one T cell receptor (beta chain) in context. At one boundary the junction diverges from the germline segment, which might be a read error. The data belong to a study of molecular identifiers for immune sequencing clone quantification. TCRdb recomputed calls from the PCR reads with MiXCR, one row per CDR3 protein. Of just under 650,000 distinct CDR3 sequences detected, just under 20% appear once; the ten largest clones hold around 0.86%. Germline CDR1 MGHRA, CDR2 YSYEKL. This CDR3 comprises 16 residues. Sample: naive CD8+ T cells from blood, with Jurkat cell RNA spiked in. The sample's subset: FACS-sorted CD8+CD4-CCR7+CD45RA+ naive T cells. This receptor was obtained from a human donor in good health. Some libraries in this study had Jurkat cell RNA spiked in. The chain employs TRBV4-1 and TRBJ2-1; the D gene is possibly TRBD1 (6 bases). The chain's CDR3 is CASSQDYRAPYSEQFF. The CDR3 DNA reads TGCGCCAGCAGCCAAGATTACAGGGCTCCCTACAGTGAGCAGTTCTTC.